The source of this T cell receptor beta chain is a study of long-term antiretroviral therapy in people with HIV. Whole-study results and caveats: Controls exceeded HIV repertoires in CDR3 length range.

Runs used v3.0 of the immunoSEQ assay and were done at survey level. Only in-frame clones appear in the TCRdb table, and some are missing; sequencing was by immunoSEQ multiplex PCR. Of nearly 20,000 clones in the sample, approximately 80% were seen once. Germline trimming cut 0 bases from V and 3 bases from J; bases unmatched to any gene: 2. Germline lookup yields CDR1 SGHAT and CDR2 FQNNGV. The CDR3 is made up of 14 amino acids. Inclusion required at least two post-ART and at least one pre-ART PBMC samples. Participants with HIV, all of them, were treated in the United States. A remark on this clone: Its antigen is still unknown.

This sequence was found in a woman between 35 and 50 years old with HIV. The V call is TRBV11-2, the J call TRBJ2-7; 7 nucleotides agree with TRBD2. Sequences were derived from unsorted PBMCs, sampled 0.2 years after starting antiretroviral therapy. CDR3 coding DNA: TGTGCCAGCAGCTTAGAGGTAGCGGGCTACGAGCAGTACTTC. It yields the protein CASSLEVAGYEQYF.